The 9 T cell receptor beta chains reported below all come from one sample, sequenced in a study of graft-versus-host responses after intestinal transplantation. The protocol was immunoSEQ multiplex PCR, while the TCRdb copy is restricted to in-frame clones and leaves out a portion. The table has 85,000 to 100,000 clones, about 93% seen once. Their target antigens are unknown. The specimen comprised unstimulated CD8+ T cells sorted from spleen or lymph node cells, sampled before intestinal transplant. These receptor sequences come from a human donor who received an intestinal transplant.

This chain connects TRBV4-1 to TRBJ2-3; 10 bases agree with TRBD2. This CDR3 is 18 amino acids long. The V gene end was trimmed by 3 bases and the J gene end by 0 bases; junction bases not matched to a gene: 9. Germline V CDR1 and CDR2: MGHRA, YSYEKL. This CDR3 reads CASSQRLAGASSTDTQYF. CDR3 DNA sequence: TGCGCCAGCAGCCAGCGCCTAGCGGGGGCCTCCAGCACAGATACGCAGTATTTT.

The chain has TRBV9 and TRBJ1-1; D call uncertain. CDR1 is SGDLS, CDR2 YYNGEE, per germline. The V end was cut by 3 bases, the J end by 1 base, with 4 bases between. The CDR3 spans 12 residues. The CDR3, as DNA: TGTGCCAGCAGCGGACAGAACACTGAAGCTTTCTTT. The encoded protein is CASSGQNTEAFF.

V usage is TRBV5-4 and J usage is TRBJ1-2; 9 bases are a match to TRBD1. J was trimmed by 4 bases and V by 2 bases; bases with no gene match: 6. This CDR3 has 15 amino acids. CDR1 SGHNT and CDR2 YYREEE come from the germline V gene (reference sequence). CDR3 DNA sequence: TGTGCCAGCAGCTTAGCGACAGGGGGAATCTATGGCTACACCTTC. Protein product: CASSLATGGIYGYTF. Using reference TRBV5-4 and TRBJ1-2 for the parts outside the CDR3, the full variable domain is ETGVTQSPTHLIKTRGQQVTLRCSSQSGHNTVSWYQQALGQGPQFIFQYYREEENGRGNFPPRFSGLQFPNYSSELNVNALELDDSALYLCASSLATGGIYGYTFGSGTRLTVV.

This clone has more than one count but fewer than ten. The V and J genes are TRBV2 and TRBJ2-7; D is possibly TRBD1 (6 bases). The V end was cut by 9 bases, the J end by 2 bases, with 11 bases between. This CDR3 contains 12 residues. Germline loops: CDR1 SNHLY, CDR2 FYNNEI. The CDR3: CASRTETYEQYF. For the CDR3, the DNA is TGTGCCAGTCGGACAGAGACCTACGAGCAGTACTTC.

The chain recombines TRBV10-3 with TRBJ2-3, with 10 bases fitting TRBD2. The germline CDR1 and CDR2 sequences are ENHRY and SYGVKD. CDR3 size: 14 residues. The trim removed 5 bases at V and 4 bases at J, leaving 3 bases unmatched. As DNA, the CDR3 is TGTGCCATCAGTCGAGCGGGGGGGGCAGATACGCAGTATTTT. Protein sequence: CAISRAGGADTQYF.

This clone was detected a few times. The V and J genes are TRBV20-1 and TRBJ1-1; D is unclear. Germline V lookup: CDR1 DFQATT, CDR2 SNEGSKA (reference sequence). This CDR3 is built from 11 residues. Trimming cost V 2 bases and J 5 bases, with 6 bases left between them. The CDR3 region is CSARYGTEAFF. The CDR3 DNA reads TGCAGTGCTAGATACGGGACTGAAGCTTTCTTT.

This sequence joins TRBV25-1 and TRBJ1-6; TRBD1 matches at 7 bases. V lost 7 bases and J lost 7; bases outside the gene matches: 7. The CDR3 length is 14 residues. Germline V lookup: CDR1 MGHDK, CDR2 SYGVNS. The chain's CDR3 is CASTPTGVNSPLHF. CDR3 DNA sequence: TGTGCCAGCACTCCCACAGGGGTCAATTCACCCCTCCACTTT.

The V gene is TRBV6-1, the J gene TRBJ1-1; TRBD1 agrees at 10 bases. Germline assignment: CDR1 MNHNS and CDR2 SASEGT. Trimming took 6 bases from V and 6 from J; bases not matched to a gene: 4. The CDR3 is made up of 13 amino acids. DNA of the CDR3: TGTGCCAGCAGCGGACAGGGGGTTGCTGAAGCTTTCTTT. Protein sequence: CASSGQGVAEAFF.

This clone was seen a handful of times. The chain recombines TRBV19 with TRBJ2-7; possible D gene TRBD2, 6 bases. Trimming left V 1 base short and J 1 base short, with 11 bases between. CDR3 length equals 15 residues. Germline loops: CDR1 LNHDA, CDR2 SQIVND (reference sequence). The CDR3, as DNA: TGTGCCAGTAGTATAGGAACAGGAGGGTCCTACGAGCAGTACTTC. It specifies CASSIGTGGSYEQYF.